This T cell receptor beta chain was recorded in a study of T-cell memory formation after mild COVID-19. A single record per CDR3 protein comes from TCRdb applying MiXCR to the 5' RACE reads. The table lists 140,000 to 150,000 distinct CDR3 sequences, over 15% of them singletons. The V end lost 9 bases, the J end lost 0 bases, and 18 bases lay between the germline ends. CDR3 length: 16 residues. Sequenced input: PBMCs or a T cell subset sorted from them (not recorded which). The chain employs TRBV12-3 or TRBV12-4 and TRBJ1-3; D is unclear. The sequence was collected from an adult woman who had mild COVID-19 (a few samples of this study predate the infection). Cell type and time point are not known. The CDR3 bases are TGTGCCAGTGGACCCCGCCTACAGAGCTCTGGAAACACCATATATTTT. It translates to CASGPRLQSSGNTIYF.